This T cell receptor beta chain was observed in a study of shared clonotypes between healthy human individuals. TCRdb keeps only in-frame clones here, not all; method: immunoSEQ multiplex PCR. The profile shows around 2.5 million clones, 80% to 95% of them singletons. Per the germline V gene, CDR1 is MDHEN and CDR2 is SYDVKM. Trimming pared 6 bases from V and 0 bases from J, leaving 8 bases between. There are 13 residues in the CDR3. On this clone itself: This sample includes further DNA sequences coding for the same CDR3.

Input material: naive CD4+ T cells from PBMCs. Subset in this sample: CD45RA+ positively selected. This receptor was obtained from a man in his late teens or twenties in good health. Some clones in this sample may be carry-over from other donors' samples. This chain connects TRBV28 to TRBJ1-1, with D unclear. The CDR3 is CASRTGMNTEAFF. CDR3 bases: TGTGCCAGCAGGACGGGTATGAACACTGAAGCTTTCTTT.